Below, 23 T cell receptor beta chains from the same sample are listed, as sequenced in a study of PD-L1 blockade in urothelial cancer. This sample's time point: pretreatment peripheral blood. TCRdb keeps only in-frame clones here, not all; method: immunoSEQ multiplex PCR. Counted here are tens of thousands of clones, approximately 87% occurring once; the ten biggest clones make up about an eighth. The source was PBMCs, collected around atezolizumab (anti-PD-L1) treatment. All receptors come from a man aged 55 to 70 with urothelial cancer.

This chain links TRBV19 with TRBJ2-7, with D perhaps matching TRBD1 (8 bases). The V end was cut by 6 bases, the J end by 5 bases, with 20 bases between. This CDR3 comprises 15 residues. The germline gives CDR1 LNHDA, CDR2 SQIVND (reference sequence). The CDR3 spells CASSGGTGRSHEQYF. Written as DNA, the CDR3 is TGTGCCAGTAGCGGGGGGACAGGCCGTAGCCACGAGCAGTACTTC.

V is TRBV19 and J is TRBJ2-1; D unresolved. Germline lookup yields CDR1 LNHDA and CDR2 SQIVND (reference sequence). V was trimmed by 4 bases and J by 0 bases, leaving 4 bases between them. CDR3 size: 13 residues. The CDR3 is CASSTSSYNEQFF. CDR3 in DNA: TGTGCCAGTAGTACTAGCTCCTACAATGAGCAGTTCTTC.

This clone has only one observation. The chain employs TRBV5-1 and TRBJ1-1; 10 bases are shared with TRBD1. Per germline, CDR1 SGHRS and CDR2 YFSETQ. Trimming cost V 4 bases and J 6 bases; bases outside gene matches: 9. The CDR3 covers 15 residues. CDR3 region: CASSPRQGAISEAFF. The CDR3 nucleotides are TGCGCCAGCAGCCCTAGACAGGGGGCGATTTCTGAAGCTTTCTTT.

This rearrangement joins TRBV2 to TRBJ2-7; TRBD1 aligns across 10 bases. V shed 6 bases, J shed 4 bases, and the junction held 6 bases outside the gene matches. Germline CDR1 is SNHLY and CDR2 is FYNNEI. The CDR3 loop spans 14 amino acids. DNA for the CDR3: TGTGCCAGCAGGCGACAGGGGGCGACGTACGAGCAGTACTTC. This encodes CASRRQGATYEQYF. The full variable domain, in which reference TRBV2 and TRBJ2-7 provide the parts outside the CDR3, is EPEVTQTPSHQVTQMGQEVILRCVPISNHLYFYWYRQILGQKVEFLVSFYNNEISEKSEIFDDQFSVERPDGSNFTLKIRSTKLEDSAMYFCASRRQGATYEQYFGPGTRLTVT.

This chain uses TRBV9 with TRBJ2-1; 11 nucleotides agree with TRBD2. Trimming cost V 0 bases and J 7 bases; bases outside gene matches: 12. Germline V gives CDR1 SGDLS, CDR2 YYNGEE. The CDR3 totals 18 residues. The CDR3 sequence: CASSVGGTSGNSGNEQFF. In DNA, the CDR3 is TGTGCCAGCAGCGTAGGAGGGACTAGCGGAAATTCGGGTAATGAGCAGTTCTTC.

The J gene is TRBJ2-5, the V gene TRBV9; D possibly corresponds to TRBD2 (6 bases). This CDR3 is 16 amino acids long. CDR1 and CDR2 (germline): SGDLS, YYNGEE. Trimming pared 6 bases from V and 5 bases from J, leaving 23 bases between. CDR3 amino acids: CASTQEGGRPGETQYF. The CDR3, as DNA: TGTGCCAGCACCCAAGAGGGTGGGAGGCCGGGGGAGACCCAGTACTTC.

This chain joins TRBV5-1 and TRBJ2-7, with TRBD2 matching over 14 bases. CDR3 length equals 15 residues. V was clipped by 4 bases and J by 3 bases; unmatched bases: 3. Germline loops: CDR1 SGHRS, CDR2 YFSETQ. The CDR3 DNA reads TGCGCCAGCAGCGGGACTAGCGGGAGTGTCTACGAGCAGTACTTC. Its translation: CASSGTSGSVYEQYF.

The V gene is TRBV5-1, the J gene TRBJ1-5; TRBD1 is a possible D gene (5 bases). This CDR3 spans 15 amino acids. Per the germline V gene, CDR1 is SGHRS and CDR2 is YFSETQ. Trimming removed 4 bases at V and 6 bases at J, with 17 bases between. The CDR3 DNA reads as TGCGCCAGCAGCCTCGAGCAGGGAAGAGGTCAGCCCCAGCATTTT. This codes for CASSLEQGRGQPQHF.

The chain couples TRBV2 to TRBJ1-4, with 10 positions matching TRBD1. CDR3 length equals 17 residues. Trimming took 4 bases from V and 1 from J; bases not matched to a gene: 6. Germline loops: CDR1 SNHLY, CDR2 FYNNEI. The CDR3 bases are TGTGCCAGCAGTGCACAAAGGACAGGGGGAACTAATGAAAAACTGTTTTTT. Protein sequence: CASSAQRTGGTNEKLFF.

This clone was detected only a few times. V is TRBV2 and J is TRBJ1-5, with D possibly TRBD1 on 5 matching bases. Germline V CDR1 and CDR2: SNHLY, FYNNEI. V lost 2 bases to trimming and J lost 2 bases, with 10 bases between them. This CDR3 is 15 amino acids long. CDR3 sequence reads: CASSEQGGGNQPQHF. In DNA, the CDR3 is TGTGCCAGCAGTGAACAGGGTGGGGGCAATCAGCCCCAGCATTTT.

This sequence joins TRBV11-3 and TRBJ2-2, with 8 bases aligning to TRBD2. The V gene end was trimmed by 11 bases and the J gene end by 4 bases; junction bases not matched to a gene: 6. The length of the CDR3 is 13 residues. Germline CDR1 SGHNT, CDR2 YENEEA. The CDR3 DNA follows: TGTGCCTCGGGGGGGCAGGGCACCGGGGAGCTGTTTTTT. Protein product: CASGGQGTGELFF. Full variable domain (rest looked up from reference TRBV11-3 and TRBJ2-2): EAGVVQSPRYKIIEKKQPVAFWCNPISGHNTLYWYLQNLGQGPELLIRYENEEAVDDSQLPKDRFSAERLKGVDSTLKIQPAELGDSAVYLCASGGQGTGELFFGEGSRLTVL.

This sequence joins TRBV30 and TRBJ1-1; 7 positions agree with TRBD1. CDR1 and CDR2 (germline): GTSNPN, SVGIG (reference sequence). J gave up 8 bases and V 2 bases, and 11 bases lay outside the gene matches. The CDR3 consists of 14 residues. CDR3 region: CAWSYVGGFMEAFF. The CDR3 region has the DNA TGTGCCTGGAGTTATGTAGGGGGCTTCATGGAAGCTTTCTTT.

The V call is TRBV5-1, the J call TRBJ1-2; D is ambiguous. This CDR3 region has 14 residues. Germline values: CDR1 SGHRS, CDR2 YFSETQ. The ends were cut back, 0 bases at V and 2 bases at J, with 8 bases in the middle. CDR3 amino acids: CASSLEAGNYGYTF. DNA of the CDR3: TGCGCCAGCAGCTTGGAGGCGGGGAACTATGGCTACACCTTC.

CDR3 amino acids: CASSLGQVTNYGYTF. The CDR3 DNA reads as TGTGCCAGCAGCTTAGGGCAGGTGACTAACTATGGCTACACCTTC. The chain couples TRBV11-3 to TRBJ1-2; D is ambiguous. The length of the CDR3 is 15 residues. Germline V gives CDR1 SGHNT, CDR2 YENEEA. Deletions cut 1 base from V and 0 bases from J, with 9 bases between. The full variable domain, its missing parts supplied by reference TRBV11-3 and TRBJ1-2, is EAGVVQSPRYKIIEKKQPVAFWCNPISGHNTLYWYLQNLGQGPELLIRYENEEAVDDSQLPKDRFSAERLKGVDSTLKIQPAELGDSAVYLCASSLGQVTNYGYTFGSGTRLTVV.

The V and J genes are TRBV10-1 and TRBJ2-1, with 7 bases matching TRBD2. The CDR3 is 16 amino acids. Germline CDR1 and CDR2: WNHNN and SYGVQD (reference sequence). J lost 7 bases, V lost 5 bases, and 14 bases had no gene match. This CDR3 reads CASSSLAVSPGNEQFF. The CDR3 DNA sequence: TGCGCCAGCAGTTCCCTAGCGGTCTCCCCTGGGAATGAGCAGTTCTTC.

This chain joins TRBV5-1 and TRBJ1-1, with 11 positions matching TRBD1. Germline lookup yields CDR1 SGHRS and CDR2 YFSETQ. The V and J ends lost 0 bases and 10 bases, in that order; junction bases with no gene match: 8. This CDR3 is built from 15 residues. DNA of the CDR3: TGCGCCAGCAGCTTGGAGAGGACAGGGGGCGTCGGAGCTTTCTTT. It specifies CASSLERTGGVGAFF. Using reference TRBV5-1 and TRBJ1-1 for the parts outside the CDR3, the full variable domain is KAGVTQTPRYLIKTRGQQVTLSCSPISGHRSVSWYQQTPGQGLQFLFEYFSETQRNKGNFPGRFSGRQFSNSRSEMNVSTLELGDSALYLCASSLERTGGVGAFFGQGTRLTVV.

V gene TRBV6-5 combines with J gene TRBJ1-5, with a tentative D call TRBD1 (5 bases). Per germline, CDR1 MNHEY and CDR2 SVGAGI. The CDR3 is 13 amino acids. Trimming cost V 6 bases and J 7 bases, with 13 bases left between them. CDR3 nucleotides: TGTGCCAGCAGCTTGGACAAGTCGCAGCCCCAGCATTTT. It specifies CASSLDKSQPQHF.

The rearrangement joins TRBV7-2 to TRBJ2-3; 10 positions match TRBD2. Germline trimming cut 2 bases from V and 7 bases from J; bases unmatched to any gene: 6. This CDR3 has 15 residues. The germline CDR1 and CDR2 sequences are SGHTA and FQGNSA. The chain's CDR3 is CASSLLAGVSNTQYF. The CDR3 DNA sequence: TGTGCCAGCAGCTTACTAGCGGGAGTGTCGAATACGCAGTATTTT. The full variable domain, its missing parts supplied by reference TRBV7-2 and TRBJ2-3, is GAGVSQSPSNKVTEKGKDVELRCDPISGHTALYWYRQSLGQGLEFLIYFQGNSAPDKSGLPSDRFSAERTGGSVSTLTIQRTQQEDSAVYLCASSLLAGVSNTQYFGPGTRLTVL.

This clone was detected only once. The V and J genes are TRBV5-1 and TRBJ2-7; D is undetermined. The germline V and J ends were trimmed by 9 bases and 4 bases, with 5 bases remaining between them. Germline values: CDR1 SGHRS, CDR2 YFSETQ. The CDR3 extends over 9 amino acids. CDR3 amino acids: CANYYEQYF. CDR3 nucleotides: TGCGCCAACTATTACGAGCAGTACTTC. The variable domain in full, completed from reference TRBV5-1 and TRBJ2-7, reads KAGVTQTPRYLIKTRGQQVTLSCSPISGHRSVSWYQQTPGQGLQFLFEYFSETQRNKGNFPGRFSGRQFSNSRSEMNVSTLELGDSALYLCANYYEQYFGPGTRLTVT.

The chain links TRBV28 to TRBJ1-2; 9 bases match TRBD1. The CDR3 sequence is 15 residues long. Losses at the gene ends were 3 bases for V and 7 bases for J; bases not matched to a gene: 9. Germline CDR1 and CDR2: MDHEN and SYDVKM. The CDR3 nucleotides are TGTGCCAGCAGTTTGGCACAGGGGGCTTCGGTTGGCTACACCTTC. Translation: CASSLAQGASVGYTF.

This clone was observed a few times. This chain joins TRBV5-6 and TRBJ2-7; no clear D gene. Trimming cost V 0 bases and J 6 bases, with 13 bases left between them. Germline values: CDR1 SGHDT, CDR2 YYEEEE. The CDR3 is 14 amino acids. CDR3 DNA sequence: TGTGCCAGCAGCTTGGACCTGGGCTTTGCCGAGCAGTACTTC. This gives the protein CASSLDLGFAEQYF. Using reference TRBV5-6 and TRBJ2-7 for the parts outside the CDR3, the full variable domain is DAGVTQSPTHLIKTRGQQVTLRCSPKSGHDTVSWYQQALGQGPQFIFQYYEEEERQRGNFPDRFSGHQFPNYSSELNVNALLLGDSALYLCASSLDLGFAEQYFGPGTRLTVT.

This clone showed up just once. The chain joins TRBV4-2 to TRBJ1-1, with a possible D match to TRBD1 (5 bases). Trimming stripped 3 bases from V and 6 bases from J, with 17 bases between. Per germline, CDR1 LGHNA and CDR2 YNFKEQ. The CDR3 contains 15 residues. The CDR3 loop is CASSQGPGIKPEAFF. As DNA, the CDR3 is TGTGCCAGCAGCCAGGGCCCAGGGATTAAGCCTGAAGCTTTCTTT.

The sample holds one count of this clone. This rearrangement joins TRBV7-9 to TRBJ2-4, with D perhaps matching TRBD2 (6 bases). The CDR3 runs 12 residues. CDR1 and CDR2 from the germline V gene are SEHNR and FQNEAQ (reference sequence). V was cut by 5 bases and J by 9 bases, with 11 bases left in between. The CDR3 bases are TGTGCCAGCAGCCTGGAGGGGTTCATTCAGTACTTC. The encoded protein is CASSLEGFIQYF.